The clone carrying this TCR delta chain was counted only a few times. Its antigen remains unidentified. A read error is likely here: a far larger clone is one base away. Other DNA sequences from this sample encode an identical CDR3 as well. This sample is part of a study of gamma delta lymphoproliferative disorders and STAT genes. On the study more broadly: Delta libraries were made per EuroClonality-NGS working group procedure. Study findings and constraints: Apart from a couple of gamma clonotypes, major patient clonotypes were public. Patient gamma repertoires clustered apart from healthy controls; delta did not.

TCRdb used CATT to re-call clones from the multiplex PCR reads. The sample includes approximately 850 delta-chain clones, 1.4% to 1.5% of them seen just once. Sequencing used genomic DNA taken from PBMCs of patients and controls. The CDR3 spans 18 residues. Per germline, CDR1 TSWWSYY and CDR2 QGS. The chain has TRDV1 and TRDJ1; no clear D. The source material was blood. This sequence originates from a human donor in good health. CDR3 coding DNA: TGTGCTCTTGGGGAAGGGTCACCTGCCGCGTTGTACACTGATAAACTCATCTTT. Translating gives CALGEGSPAALYTDKLIF.